This TCR beta chain was recorded in a study of CD8 T cells in ankylosing spondylitis. General study results and limits: A TCR beta motif of fewer than 10 highly homologous variants seemed to mark ankylosing spondylitis blood. Some of these motif variants have turned up before, in reports on reactive arthritis synovial fluid and blood. Clones tied to disease were said to be significantly enriched in matched ankylosing spondylitis synovial fluid.

Comments on this clonotype: Its specificity is not known.

One entry per CDR3 protein, called by TCRdb with MiXCR from the 5' RACE reads. The data contain 470,000 or so distinct CDR3 sequences, 20% to 30% of them singletons. CDR3 length equals 14 residues. CDR1 DFQATT and CDR2 SNEGSKA come from the germline V gene (reference sequence). J lost 2 bases, V lost 3 bases, and 4 bases had no gene match. The sample consisted of blood, either unsorted or a sorted T cell fraction (not recorded which). This clonotype was obtained from a male donor with ankylosing spondylitis. J is TRBJ2-5 and V is TRBV20-1, with 9 bases matching TRBD2. The CDR3 DNA follows: TGCAGTGCTAGTGGCGGGAGGGTTCAAGAGACCCAGTACTTC. This gives the protein CSASGGRVQETQYF.